Detailed here is one T cell receptor (beta chain). Antigen: not known. Germline CDR1 reads DFQATT; CDR2 reads SNEGSKA (reference sequence). The CDR3 contains 13 residues. Between the trimmed V and J ends, which lost 6 bases and 5 bases, there was a span of 16 bases. The data were obtained in a study of CD8 T cells in ankylosing spondylitis. Findings of the study overall: There were earlier reports of some motif variants in reactive arthritis synovial fluid and blood. Disease-linked clones reportedly concentrated significantly in matched ankylosing spondylitis synovial fluid. With a CD8+ phenotype, disease-linked clones were relatively rare in peripheral blood.

A single record per CDR3 protein comes from TCRdb applying MiXCR to the 5' RACE reads. This table holds hundreds of thousands of distinct CDR3 sequences, approximately 24% found once. The receptor was isolated from a male donor with ankylosing spondylitis or in good health (not recorded which). This chain connects TRBV20-1 to TRBJ2-5; D uncertain. The sequencing sample was made of blood, either unsorted or a sorted T cell fraction (not recorded which). This CDR3 reads CSAPGSGWETQYF. The DNA for the CDR3 is TGCAGTGCGCCAGGTAGTGGTTGGGAGACCCAGTACTTC.